This T cell receptor (beta chain) was documented in a study of blood T cell repertoires in COVID-19. Study at large: The analysed material was cDNA or gDNA that came from T cells, B-cell-depleted T cells, or PBMCs.

Source study methods: By means of reference gene primer amplification, nucleated cell counts were estimated. Using immunoSEQ multiplex PCR, the repertoire was profiled, and TCRdb retains in-frame clones only, with some absent. V, J and clone size reflect that table, while D and trimming were determined from the DNA. Of 150,000 to 200,000 clones in the sample, roughly 84% were seen once. With 4 bases removed from V and 4 bases from J, the gap between germline ends came to 9 bases. The germline CDR1 and CDR2 sequences are SQVTM and ANQGSEA. This CDR3 comprises 12 residues. This TCR came from a woman aged 45-60 years with COVID-19, enrolled during active disease. Sequenced: peripheral blood. The J gene is TRBJ2-3, the V gene TRBV29-1, with no clear D. CDR3 in DNA: TGCAGCGTTGGGCGTGAGGCAGATACGCAGTATTTT. It codes for CSVGREADTQYF.